The rows below give T cell receptor beta chains drawn from one sample of a study of OX40 agonist ivuxolimab in advanced cancers. Generated by immunoSEQ multiplex PCR, the TCRdb table keeps only in-frame clones and is missing some. The sample gives tens of thousands of clones, roughly 80% of which show up once; 3% to 3.5% is in the top ten. This specimen was CD4+ or CD8+ T cells sorted from blood, taken in a trial of the OX40 agonist ivuxolimab. Every receptor here comes from an adult with an advanced solid tumor such as melanoma, head and neck, liver or kidney cancer. CDR3s include the opening cysteine and the closing phenylalanine or tryptophan. Fields, in order: J gene, V gene, clone size, D gene, CDR3 DNA, CDR3 protein. D genes are given only for firm matches. Size values are once, few and many counts, or a class for expanded clones, and some rows have none.

j_call: TRBJ2-3; v_call: TRBV11-2; clone_size: .; d_call: TRBD2; cdr3_nt: TGTGCCAGCAGCTTAGTAGCGGGGGGGCCGGATACGCAGTATTTT; cdr3_aa: CASSLVAGGPDTQYF
j_call: TRBJ2-7; v_call: TRBV6-1; clone_size: few; d_call: .; cdr3_nt: TGTGCCAGCAGTGAAGGCGGGCTCCTCTCCTACGAGCAGTACTTC; cdr3_aa: CASSEGGLLSYEQYF
j_call: TRBJ2-1; v_call: TRBV5-4; clone_size: .; d_call: .; cdr3_nt: TGTGCCAGCAGCGGCGGGACAGCTCAACGTGAAGTATTCTTC; cdr3_aa: CASSGGTAQREVFF
j_call: TRBJ2-5; v_call: TRBV7-3; clone_size: .; d_call: .; cdr3_nt: TGTGCCAGCAGCTTTAGGGAAGGGGAGACCCAGTACTTC; cdr3_aa: CASSFREGETQYF
j_call: TRBJ2-2; v_call: TRBV13; clone_size: .; d_call: TRBD1; cdr3_nt: TGTGCCAGCAGCCGGCAGGGGGCGCCAACCGGGGAGCTGTTTTTT; cdr3_aa: CASSRQGAPTGELFF
j_call: TRBJ2-3; v_call: TRBV5-4; clone_size: few; d_call: .; cdr3_nt: TGTGCCAGCAGCTCAGTAGGTGGCACAGATACGCAGTATTTT; cdr3_aa: CASSSVGGTDTQYF
j_call: TRBJ1-1; v_call: TRBV4-2; clone_size: .; d_call: .; cdr3_nt: TGTGCCAGCAGCCCTCATCCCGGGGGGGAGAACACTGAAGCTTTCTTT; cdr3_aa: CASSPHPGGENTEAFF
j_call: TRBJ2-2; v_call: TRBV27; clone_size: few; d_call: TRBD1; cdr3_nt: TGTGCCAGCAGCCCGGACAGGAGCTACAGGGGGACCGGGGAGCTGTTTTTT; cdr3_aa: CASSPDRSYRGTGELFF
j_call: TRBJ1-5; v_call: TRBV6-6; clone_size: .; d_call: .; cdr3_nt: TGTGCCAGCAGTTACTCGATCGACCAGCCCCAGCATTTT; cdr3_aa: CASSYSIDQPQHF
j_call: TRBJ2-1; v_call: TRBV15; clone_size: .; d_call: .; cdr3_nt: TGTGCCACCAGCAGAGACGGGGGCAACAATGAGCAGTTCTTC; cdr3_aa: CATSRDGGNNEQFF
j_call: TRBJ2-1; v_call: TRBV5-1; clone_size: .; d_call: .; cdr3_nt: TGCGCCAGCAGCGCCATCCAGCGGGTCTACAATGAGCAGTTCTTC; cdr3_aa: CASSAIQRVYNEQFF
j_call: TRBJ2-5; v_call: TRBV6-5; clone_size: .; d_call: .; cdr3_nt: TGTGCCAGCAACTCCCCCTGGGAGACCCAGTACTTC; cdr3_aa: CASNSPWETQYF
j_call: TRBJ2-7; v_call: TRBV28; clone_size: few; d_call: .; cdr3_nt: TGTGCCAGCAGCCCCCCGCGAGGGACGGGGGAGCAGTACTTC; cdr3_aa: CASSPPRGTGEQYF
j_call: TRBJ1-3; v_call: TRBV5-1; clone_size: .; d_call: .; cdr3_nt: TGCGCCAGCAGCCCCTTTGGGGGGTACACCATATATTTT; cdr3_aa: CASSPFGGYTIYF
j_call: TRBJ1-1; v_call: TRBV18; clone_size: once; d_call: .; cdr3_nt: TGTGCCAGCTCATCAGTGAACACTGAAGCTTTCTTT; cdr3_aa: CASSSVNTEAFF
j_call: TRBJ2-3; v_call: TRBV14; clone_size: .; d_call: .; cdr3_nt: TGTGCCAGCAGCCAAGAAAGGGGCGCTCATCCAGATACGCAGTATTTT; cdr3_aa: CASSQERGAHPDTQYF
j_call: TRBJ2-2; v_call: TRBV9; clone_size: .; d_call: .; cdr3_nt: TGTGCCAGCAGCGTAGAAGGGGTGTGGGCTAACACCGGGGAGCTGTTTTTT; cdr3_aa: CASSVEGVWANTGELFF
j_call: TRBJ1-1; v_call: TRBV6-6; clone_size: .; d_call: .; cdr3_nt: TGTGCCAGCAGTTACGGGGCAGGGGATGAACGGGCTTTCTTT; cdr3_aa: CASSYGAGDERAFF
j_call: TRBJ2-7; v_call: TRBV18; clone_size: .; d_call: .; cdr3_nt: TGTGCCAGCTCACAAACAGGGCGCTACGAGCAGTACTTC; cdr3_aa: CASSQTGRYEQYF
j_call: TRBJ1-1; v_call: TRBV6-6; clone_size: .; d_call: TRBD1; cdr3_nt: TGTGCCAGCAGTTACCGACAGGGGGCAGACACTGAAGCTTTCTTT; cdr3_aa: CASSYRQGADTEAFF
j_call: TRBJ2-3; v_call: TRBV7-3; clone_size: .; d_call: TRBD2; cdr3_nt: TGTGCCAGCAGCATTAGCGGGACTAGCACAGATACGCAGTATTTT; cdr3_aa: CASSISGTSTDTQYF
j_call: TRBJ2-7; v_call: TRBV5-1; clone_size: .; d_call: TRBD2; cdr3_nt: TGCGCCAGCAGGCGGGACTACAACACCTACGAGCAGTACTTC; cdr3_aa: CASRRDYNTYEQYF
j_call: TRBJ2-7; v_call: TRBV10-2; clone_size: .; d_call: .; cdr3_nt: TGCGCCAGCAGTGAATCCCGAGGGGGGAACTACGAGCAGTACTTC; cdr3_aa: CASSESRGGNYEQYF
j_call: TRBJ2-1; v_call: TRBV27; clone_size: .; d_call: TRBD1; cdr3_nt: TGTGCCAGCAGTCCATCCAAGACAGGGGGGTCCTACAATGAGCAGTTCTTC; cdr3_aa: CASSPSKTGGSYNEQFF
j_call: TRBJ2-5; v_call: TRBV2; clone_size: few; d_call: TRBD2; cdr3_nt: TGTGCCAGCAGTGAGCTAGCGGGGGGAGGCCAAGAGACCCAGTACTTC; cdr3_aa: CASSELAGGGQETQYF
j_call: TRBJ1-2; v_call: TRBV23-1; clone_size: .; d_call: TRBD1; cdr3_nt: TGCGCCAGCAGTCAATCGGGGGACAGGGTAAACGGCTACACCTTC; cdr3_aa: CASSQSGDRVNGYTF
j_call: TRBJ2-5; v_call: TRBV13; clone_size: .; d_call: .; cdr3_nt: TGTGCCAGCAGCTTACAGCCGGGACACACTCAAGAGACCCAGTACTTC; cdr3_aa: CASSLQPGHTQETQYF
j_call: TRBJ2-3; v_call: TRBV5-1; clone_size: .; d_call: .; cdr3_nt: TGCGCCAGCAGCCATGGGACGGACCGGGATACGCAGTATTTT; cdr3_aa: CASSHGTDRDTQYF